These 21 T cell receptor beta chains originate from one sample sequenced in a study of T cell changes during pregnancy in multiple sclerosis (dated by TCRdb to about 2019). Libraries were prepared through the immunoSEQ multiplex PCR assay. The clones in this table, taken by TCRdb from immuneACCESS, are in-frame only. Not every clone is retained; where verified, under half of the shortfall comes from an unresolved V gene, and the cause of the rest is unknown. The sample table lists about 38,000 clones, roughly 90% of them with a count of one. Of the sample, 0.56% falls within the top ten clones. The sequencing used CD4+ T cells from peripheral blood mononuclear cells, collected before pregnancy. Receptors were obtained from a female donor with multiple sclerosis, enrolled in a pregnancy study.

The chain links TRBV30 to TRBJ1-1, with 9 bases matching TRBD1. Looked up from germline, CDR1 is GTSNPN and CDR2 is SVGIG (reference sequence). CDR3 size: 15 residues. V was clipped by 7 bases and J by 1 base; unmatched bases: 10. This chain's CDR3 is CASYRGPFTNTEAFF. DNA of the CDR3: TGTGCCTCATACAGGGGGCCCTTCACGAACACTGAAGCTTTCTTT.

The rearrangement links TRBV5-5 to TRBJ1-1; D is undetermined. Germline CDR1 SGHKS, CDR2 YYEKEE (reference sequence). Trimming removed 2 bases at V and 0 bases at J, with 8 bases between. This CDR3 has 14 amino acids. The CDR3 loop reads CASSFFHMNTEAFF. CDR3 nucleotides: TGTGCCAGCAGCTTTTTCCACATGAACACTGAAGCTTTCTTT.

Only a few counts were recorded for this clone. CDR3: CASSPRDRRYTEAFF. The CDR3 nucleotides are TGTGCCAGCAGCCCCAGGGACAGGCGGTACACTGAAGCTTTCTTT. V and J are TRBV11-2 and TRBJ1-1, with 8 bases that match TRBD1. From germline, CDR1 is SGHAT and CDR2 FQNNGV. The V and J ends lost 5 bases and 3 bases, in that order; junction bases with no gene match: 8. The CDR3 runs 15 residues.

The genes are TRBV28 and TRBJ1-1, with a weak D call TRBD1 (6 bases). The germline gives CDR1 MDHEN, CDR2 SYDVKM. The CDR3 length is 16 residues. V dropped 7 bases and J dropped 6 bases, with 24 bases sitting between them. DNA for the CDR3: TGTGCCAGCACCCCTGGGGGCTGGGGGTGGGGGTCTGAAGCTTTCTTT. It codes for CASTPGGWGWGSEAFF.

The J gene is TRBJ1-2, the V gene TRBV19, with TRBD1 matching over 7 bases. The CDR3 spans 15 residues. Germline CDR1 and CDR2: LNHDA and SQIVND (reference sequence). V was pared by 5 bases and J by 12 bases, with 18 bases of the junction left unmatched. The CDR3 coding sequence is TGTGCCAGTAGTTCCACCAGACAGGGATCGGATTTGGACACCTTC. Translation gives CASSSTRQGSDLDTF. The full variable domain, in which reference TRBV19 and TRBJ1-2 provide the parts outside the CDR3, is DGGITQSPKYLFRKEGQNVTLSCEQNLNHDAMYWYRQDPGQGLRLIYYSQIVNDFQKGDIAEGYSVSREKKESFPLTVTSAQKNPTAFYLCASSSTRQGSDLDTFGSGTRLTVV.

The chain uses TRBV10-1 and TRBJ2-5, with D tentatively TRBD2 (6 bases). Germline lookup yields CDR1 WNHNN and CDR2 SYGVQD (reference sequence). Trimming took 3 bases from V and 5 from J, leaving 16 bases between them. The CDR3 spans 15 residues. The CDR3 DNA follows: TGCGCCAGCAGTGACTCGGGGACTGCATTGGAGACCCAGTACTTC. This gives the protein CASSDSGTALETQYF.

V and J are TRBV11-3 and TRBJ1-1; possibly TRBD1 for D (6 bases). The CDR3 runs 17 residues. Germline values: CDR1 SGHNT, CDR2 YENEEA. Trimming removed 3 bases at V and 1 base at J, with 18 bases between. CDR3 region: CASSFWDIKYSNTEAFF. In nucleotides, the CDR3 is TGTGCCAGCAGCTTCTGGGACATCAAATATTCGAACACTGAAGCTTTCTTT.

The J gene is TRBJ1-2, the V gene TRBV6-5; 8 nucleotides align to TRBD1. The CDR3 loop spans 14 amino acids. V shed 5 bases, J shed 4 bases, and the junction held 6 bases outside the gene matches. Germline V gives CDR1 MNHEY, CDR2 SVGAGI. CDR3 sequence: CASSPGQGFYGYTF. In nucleotides, the CDR3 is TGTGCCAGCAGTCCCGGACAGGGATTCTATGGCTACACCTTC.

The chain is built from TRBV6-1 and TRBJ1-1, with D possibly matching TRBD1 (5 bases). V shed 2 bases and J shed 6 bases, with 10 bases lying between them. Per germline, CDR1 MNHNS and CDR2 SASEGT. The CDR3 has 13 amino acids. The CDR3 reads CASSESGLAEAFF. In DNA form, the CDR3 reads TGTGCCAGCAGTGAATCAGGGCTTGCTGAAGCTTTCTTT.

The rearrangement uses TRBV7-3 and TRBJ2-3, with 10 bases aligning to TRBD2. V shed 4 bases and J 8 bases; nucleotides not matched to a gene: 9. This CDR3 spans 15 amino acids. From germline, CDR1 is SGHTA and CDR2 FQGTGA. CDR3 sequence reads: CASSYSGGPRGTQYF. The CDR3 region has the DNA TGTGCCAGCAGCTATAGCGGGGGGCCCCGGGGTACGCAGTATTTT.

V usage is TRBV7-2 and J usage is TRBJ1-1; the match to TRBD1 covers 8 bases. V lost 2 bases, J lost 5 bases, and 4 bases stayed unmatched. CDR3 length: 14 amino acids. Germline loops: CDR1 SGHTA, CDR2 FQGNSA. The CDR3 bases are TGTGCCAGCAGCTTATACAGGGGGTATACTGAAGCTTTCTTT. This codes for CASSLYRGYTEAFF.

The chain has TRBV5-6 and TRBJ2-4; 7 bases are a match to TRBD1. V lost 4 bases and J lost 0; bases outside the gene matches: 10. This CDR3 is built from 17 residues. Germline V gene sequence: CDR1 SGHDT, CDR2 YYEEEE. The CDR3 bases are TGTGCCAGCAGCCACAGACAGGGAATCCTAGCCAAAAACATTCAGTACTTC. Translation gives CASSHRQGILAKNIQYF.

The rearrangement joins TRBV30 to TRBJ2-7, with 11 bases aligning to TRBD2. J lost 6 bases, V lost 0 bases, and 4 bases had no gene match. The CDR3 has 14 amino acids. Germline V gene lookup returns CDR1 GTSNPN and CDR2 SVGIG (reference sequence). In DNA form, the CDR3 reads TGTGCCTGGAGTGTTCGGCTAGCGGGGGGCGAGCAGTACTTC. Protein sequence: CAWSVRLAGGEQYF.

CDR3 nucleotide sequence: TGTGCCAGCAGTCCACGGACAGCCTACTATGGCTACACCTTC. Encoded protein: CASSPRTAYYGYTF. The chain has TRBV27 and TRBJ1-2, with D perhaps TRBD1 (6 bases). CDR3 length: 14 residues. Germline CDR1 is MNHEY and CDR2 is SMNVEV (reference sequence). V was clipped by 5 bases and J by 3 bases, with 13 bases between them.

The chain recombines TRBV5-4 with TRBJ1-1; TRBD1 matches at 7 bases. The CDR3 runs to 15 residues. CDR1 and CDR2 (germline): SGHNT, YYREEE (reference sequence). Trimming at V came to 0 bases and at J to 5 bases, leaving 7 bases not matched to a gene. CDR3 residues: CASSLEAGGYTEAFF. The CDR3 nucleotides are TGTGCCAGCAGCTTGGAGGCAGGGGGTTATACTGAAGCTTTCTTT.

The gene calls are TRBV4-3 and TRBJ2-1; D not certain. CDR3 size: 15 residues. The germline V gene encodes CDR1 LGHNA and CDR2 YSLEER. Trimming stripped 0 bases from V and 1 base from J, with 7 bases between. The chain's CDR3 is CASSQDPRSYNEQFF. In DNA, the CDR3 is TGCGCCAGCAGCCAAGATCCCAGATCCTACAATGAGCAGTTCTTC.

The chain couples TRBV6-1 to TRBJ2-1; 7 bases are shared with TRBD2. Germline CDR1 is MNHNS and CDR2 is SASEGT. Germline trimming cut 10 bases from V and 2 bases from J; bases unmatched to any gene: 11. The CDR3 runs to 15 residues. CDR3 in DNA: TGTGCCACATGGTACGGCGGGGGTACCTACAATGAGCAGTTCTTC. This encodes CATWYGGGTYNEQFF.

This chain's CDR3 is CASSYRDRDTEAFF. The CDR3 DNA reads TGTGCCAGCAGTTACCGGGACAGGGACACTGAAGCTTTCTTT. V usage is TRBV6-5 and J usage is TRBJ1-1; TRBD1 matches at 9 bases. This CDR3 is 14 amino acids long. Germline CDR1 MNHEY, CDR2 SVGAGI. Unmatched junction bases numbered 1, after V lost 2 bases and J lost 3 bases.

The chain is built from TRBV19 and TRBJ2-5; a possible D gene is TRBD1 (5 bases). The germline CDR1 and CDR2 sequences are LNHDA and SQIVND (reference sequence). The CDR3 is 14 residues long. The germline V and J ends were trimmed by 1 base and 5 bases, with 11 bases remaining between them. The CDR3 spells CASSIVSRVETQYF. CDR3 in DNA: TGTGCCAGTAGTATAGTAAGCAGGGTGGAGACCCAGTACTTC.

For this clone: Its ends do not fully match the called genes, so a read error is possible. J is TRBJ2-7 and V is TRBV10-3, with D perhaps matching TRBD2 (6 bases). The CDR3 contains 15 residues. The germline V gene has CDR1 ENHRY and CDR2 SYGVKD. The CDR3 DNA sequence: TGTGCCATCAGTGAGTCCGGGGGAAAAATCTACAAGCAGTACTTC. This translates into CAISESGGKIYKQYF.

V gene TRBV5-1 combines with J gene TRBJ1-6, with TRBD1 matching 10 bases. The length of the CDR3 is 16 residues. Per the germline V gene, CDR1 is SGHRS and CDR2 is YFSETQ. Trimming cost V 0 bases and J 7 bases; bases outside gene matches: 4. The CDR3 nucleotides read TGCGCCAGCAGCTTGGAGGACAGGGGGTTGAATTCACCCCTCCACTTT. This translates into CASSLEDRGLNSPLHF.